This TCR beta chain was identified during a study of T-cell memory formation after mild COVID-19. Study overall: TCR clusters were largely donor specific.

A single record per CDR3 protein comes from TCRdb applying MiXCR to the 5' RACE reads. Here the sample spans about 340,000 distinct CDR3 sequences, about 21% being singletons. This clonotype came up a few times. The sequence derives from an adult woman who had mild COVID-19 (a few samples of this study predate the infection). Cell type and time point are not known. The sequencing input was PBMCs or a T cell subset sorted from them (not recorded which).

CDR3 coding DNA: TGTGCCAGCAGCTCCACCGGGGGGGCGCGGGGAAACACCATATATTTT. Encoded protein: CASSSTGGARGNTIYF. V is TRBV7-2 and J is TRBJ1-3; perhaps TRBD1 as D (6 bases). Germline CDR1 is SGHTA and CDR2 is FQGNSA. The CDR3 covers 16 residues. The V and J ends lost 4 bases and 4 bases respectively, with 17 bases between them.